The 26 T cell receptor beta chains reported below all come from one sample, sequenced in a study of shared clonotypes between healthy human individuals. TCRdb's table, derived via immunoSEQ multiplex PCR, lists solely in-frame clones and lacks some. The sample gives fewer than 2.5 million clones, approximately 93% of which show up once; more than 0.35% is in the top ten. The specimen was naive CD4+ T cells from PBMCs. The subset is: CD45RA+ positively selected. These receptor sequences come from a man aged 18 to 29 in good health. Some clones in this sample may be carry-over from other donors' samples.

The gene calls are TRBV19 and TRBJ1-5; TRBD1 is a possible D gene (5 bases). With 7 bases removed from V and 4 bases from J, the gap between germline ends came to 11 bases. Germline V lookup: CDR1 LNHDA, CDR2 SQIVND (reference sequence). This CDR3 is 13 amino acids long. CDR3 DNA sequence: TGTGCCAGTACTTCAGGGCCGAATCAGCCCCAGCATTTT. It specifies CASTSGPNQPQHF.

The gene calls are TRBV5-1 and TRBJ2-5, with 7 bases that match TRBD1. CDR1 and CDR2 from the germline V gene are SGHRS and YFSETQ. Germline trimming cut 4 bases from V and 1 base from J; bases unmatched to any gene: 4. CDR3 length: 14 amino acids. For the CDR3, the DNA is TGCGCCAGCAGCGATCCAGGGGGCCAAGAGACCCAGTACTTC. Residues: CASSDPGGQETQYF. The full variable domain, with the rest looked up from reference TRBV5-1 and TRBJ2-5, is KAGVTQTPRYLIKTRGQQVTLSCSPISGHRSVSWYQQTPGQGLQFLFEYFSETQRNKGNFPGRFSGRQFSNSRSEMNVSTLELGDSALYLCASSDPGGQETQYFGPGTRLLVL.

V gene TRBV27 combines with J gene TRBJ2-3; 8 bases map to TRBD2. From germline, CDR1 is MNHEY and CDR2 SMNVEV (reference sequence). The CDR3 has 15 residues. With 5 bases clipped from V and 3 bases from J, the junction kept 7 bases outside the gene matches. CDR3 DNA: TGTGCCAGCAGTCTCAAAGCGGGAGCGACAGATACGCAGTATTTT. Translation gives CASSLKAGATDTQYF.

This clone was observed a single time. The rearrangement joins TRBV18 to TRBJ2-5; D could derive from TRBD1 or TRBD2 (5 bases each). V was pared by 3 bases and J by 5 bases, with 16 bases between. CDR1 is KGHSH and CDR2 is LQKENI in the germline V gene. This CDR3 is 15 amino acids long. CDR3: CASSPLLTEGETQYF. The CDR3 nucleotides are TGTGCCAGCTCACCCCTCCTTACTGAGGGGGAGACCCAGTACTTC.

This clone was counted only a few times. V is TRBV6-5 and J is TRBJ1-1, with 8 bases fitting TRBD1. This CDR3 comprises 15 residues. With V trimmed by 5 bases and J by 3 bases, 8 bases remained unmatched. CDR1 MNHEY and CDR2 SVGAGI come from the germline V gene. The CDR3 loop reads CASSIRGLSDTEAFF. The DNA for the CDR3 is TGTGCCAGCAGTATCAGGGGGCTCTCGGACACTGAAGCTTTCTTT.

The CDR3 coding sequence is TGTGCCAGCAGTGATGGCCCGAACAACTACGAGCAGTACTTC. As protein: CASSDGPNNYEQYF. V is TRBV6-1 and J is TRBJ2-7; unclear D gene. Looked up from germline, CDR1 is MNHNS and CDR2 is SASEGT. The CDR3 runs to 14 residues. Trimming took off 3 bases at V and 3 bases at J, with 12 bases between the two ends.

The chain is built from TRBV5-1 and TRBJ2-5, with TRBD2 identical over 8 bases. CDR1 and CDR2 from the germline V gene are SGHRS and YFSETQ. V dropped 4 bases and J dropped 5; count of bases not matched to a gene: 7. This CDR3 region has 14 residues. The CDR3 here is CASSPGLEAETQYF. The CDR3 coding sequence is TGCGCCAGCAGCCCGGGACTAGAAGCGGAGACCCAGTACTTC.

To note about this clone: At one of its ends the junction is not consistent with the germline gene, which may arise from a read error. The chain combines TRBV5-1 with TRBJ2-3; maybe TRBD2 (6 bases). CDR3 size: 16 residues. Germline V gene data show CDR1 as SGHRS and CDR2 as YFSETQ. CDR3 nucleotide sequence: TGCGCCAGCAGCCAGTGGGACTTCTCCCTCTCAGATACGCTGTATTTT. Translating it yields CASSQWDFSLSDTLYF.

The V and J genes are TRBV7-9 and TRBJ1-4; no definite D call. V dropped 5 bases and J dropped 8 bases, with 9 bases sitting between them. CDR1 is SEHNR, CDR2 FQNEAQ, per germline (reference sequence). The CDR3 runs to 12 residues. The CDR3 protein is CASSDIGEKLFF. The DNA for the CDR3 is TGTGCCAGCAGCGACATAGGAGAAAAACTGTTTTTT.

This sequence joins TRBV9 and TRBJ1-3; D is undetermined. There are 13 residues in the CDR3. Germline assignment: CDR1 SGDLS and CDR2 YYNGEE. The ends were cut back, 4 bases at V and 7 bases at J, with 12 bases in the middle. CDR3: CASSHTTRNTIYF. Here the CDR3 DNA reads TGTGCCAGCAGCCATACTACCCGGAACACCATATATTTT. Full variable domain (rest looked up from reference TRBV9 and TRBJ1-3): DSGVTQTPKHLITATGQRVTLRCSPRSGDLSVYWYQQSLDQGLQFLIQYYNGEERAKGNILERFSAQQFPDLHSELNLSSLELGDSALYFCASSHTTRNTIYFGEGSWLTVV.

Notes on this clone: At the DNA level, this CDR3 is encoded by other sequences in the same sample as well. The chain employs TRBV18 and TRBJ2-5; 8 bases line up with TRBD1. V gave up 6 bases and J gave up 4 bases; unmatched junction bases: 7. Germline V gene data show CDR1 as KGHSH and CDR2 as LQKENI. The length of the CDR3 is 14 residues. CDR3 in amino acids: CASSPGGAGETQYF. The CDR3 region has the DNA TGTGCCAGCTCGCCAGGGGGCGCTGGAGAGACCCAGTACTTC. The full variable domain, completed using reference TRBV18 and TRBJ2-5, is NAGVMQNPRHLVRRRGQEARLRCSPMKGHSHVYWYRQLPEEGLKFMVYLQKENIIDESGMPKERFSAEFPKEGPSILRIQQVVRGDSAAYFCASSPGGAGETQYFGPGTRLLVL.

The chain joins TRBV10-3 to TRBJ1-4; 9 bases align to TRBD1. Trimming took 3 bases from V and 5 from J; bases not matched to a gene: 4. Germline loops: CDR1 ENHRY, CDR2 SYGVKD. The length of the CDR3 is 15 residues. CDR3 sequence reads: CAISDSDRGNEKLFF. CDR3 in DNA: TGTGCCATCAGTGATTCGGACAGGGGAAATGAAAAACTGTTTTTT.

This chain connects TRBV6-1 to TRBJ2-5, with unresolved D. The CDR3 is 16 residues long. Germline V gene lookup returns CDR1 MNHNS and CDR2 SASEGT. V was clipped by 0 bases and J by 5 bases, with 16 bases between them. The CDR3 DNA reads TGTGCCAGCAGTGAAGCGAAACACCCCCTGCAGGAGACCCAGTACTTC. Protein: CASSEAKHPLQETQYF.

The chain joins TRBV6-5 to TRBJ1-2; a possible D gene is TRBD1 (5 bases). Germline V gives CDR1 MNHEY, CDR2 SVGAGI. The V end lost 6 bases, the J end lost 8 bases, and 16 bases lay between the germline ends. This CDR3 spans 13 amino acids. The CDR3 nucleotides read TGTGCCAGCAGCCCGGGACTGCTTCGAGGCTACACCTTC. It translates to CASSPGLLRGYTF.

V usage is TRBV10-3 and J usage is TRBJ2-2, with 11 bases fitting TRBD2. Trimming took 6 bases from V and 2 from J; bases not matched to a gene: 5. The CDR3 spans 16 residues. In germline, CDR1 is ENHRY, CDR2 SYGVKD. The CDR3 region is CAISPGLAANTGELFF. DNA for the CDR3: TGTGCCATCAGCCCGGGACTAGCGGCTAACACCGGGGAGCTGTTTTTT.

CDR3 bases: TGTGCCAGCAGTTTAATCGACCGAAAACTGTTTTTT. Translated: CASSLIDRKLFF. The J gene is TRBJ1-4, the V gene TRBV28; D remains ambiguous. With 2 bases removed from V and 10 bases from J, the gap between germline ends came to 8 bases. The V gene's germline CDR1 is MDHEN and CDR2 SYDVKM. CDR3 size: 12 residues.

J is TRBJ2-3 and V is TRBV19; TRBD2 matches 10 bases. Per the germline V gene, CDR1 is LNHDA and CDR2 is SQIVND (reference sequence). V lost 5 bases and J lost 1; bases outside the gene matches: 6. CDR3 length: 16 amino acids. The CDR3 spells CASSLIAGGRTDTQYF. In DNA form, the CDR3 reads TGTGCCAGTAGTCTTATAGCGGGAGGTCGCACAGATACGCAGTATTTT.

The rearrangement joins TRBV11-3 to TRBJ2-7, with a weak D call TRBD2 (6 bases). Germline-derived CDR1 and CDR2 are SGHNT and YENEEA. The CDR3 contains 15 residues. V was clipped by 5 bases and J by 6 bases, with 20 bases between them. The CDR3 reads CASSETGVDGGEQYF. In DNA form, the CDR3 reads TGTGCCAGCAGCGAGACGGGAGTGGACGGGGGCGAGCAGTACTTC.

The chain recombines TRBV6-5 with TRBJ2-7, with 7 bases fitting TRBD2. The CDR3 runs to 14 residues. Germline CDR1 reads MNHEY; CDR2 reads SVGAGI. The ends lost 4 bases at V and 5 bases at J; junction bases unmatched: 8. CDR3 in amino acids: CASSLFGGRDEQYF. CDR3 sequence (DNA): TGTGCCAGCAGTTTGTTCGGCGGGAGAGACGAGCAGTACTTC.

This clone has more than one count but fewer than ten. Other DNA sequences from this sample encode an identical CDR3 as well. The V call is TRBV5-1, the J call TRBJ1-1, with 7 bases aligning to TRBD1. Trimming took 0 bases from V and 0 from J; bases not matched to a gene: 2. The CDR3 spans 15 residues. Germline values: CDR1 SGHRS, CDR2 YFSETQ. The CDR3 spells CASSLATGLNTEAFF. DNA for the CDR3: TGCGCCAGCAGCTTGGCGACAGGGTTGAACACTGAAGCTTTCTTT.

This chain links TRBV28 with TRBJ1-2, with TRBD1 as a possible D gene (5 bases). CDR1 MDHEN and CDR2 SYDVKM come from the germline V gene. The V end was cut by 6 bases, the J end by 4 bases, with 18 bases between. The CDR3 length is 15 residues. The CDR3 coding sequence is TGTGCCAGCAGCTCTCCGTTCCGGGGCTCCTATGGCTACACCTTC. It specifies CASSSPFRGSYGYTF.

The rearrangement uses TRBV11-2 and TRBJ2-2; 7 nucleotides line up with TRBD1. Losses at the gene ends were 2 bases for V and 4 bases for J; bases not matched to a gene: 7. The CDR3 is 16 amino acids. CDR1 is SGHAT, CDR2 FQNNGV, per germline. The CDR3 reads CASSLTGTVPTGELFF. The CDR3 DNA reads TGTGCCAGCAGCTTAACCGGGACAGTACCCACCGGGGAGCTGTTTTTT.

The rearrangement joins TRBV10-1 to TRBJ2-7, with TRBD1 matching 7 bases. The CDR3 extends over 16 amino acids. V shed 2 bases, J shed 0 bases, and the junction held 7 bases outside the gene matches. CDR1 and CDR2 (germline): WNHNN, SYGVQD (reference sequence). The CDR3 sequence: CASSEQKTGHSYEQYF. The CDR3 bases are TGCGCCAGCAGTGAGCAGAAGACAGGGCACTCCTACGAGCAGTACTTC.

The rearrangement links TRBV29-1 to TRBJ2-3; D ambiguous. The germline gives CDR1 SQVTM, CDR2 ANQGSEA. Trimming left V 3 bases short and J 1 base short, with 11 bases between. The CDR3 spans 14 residues. CDR3 loop: CSVDGLTGTDTQYF. CDR3 bases: TGCAGCGTTGATGGGCTAACCGGCACAGATACGCAGTATTTT.

The DNA of the CDR3 is TGTGCCAGCAGAGACCGCACCGGGGAGCTGTTTTTT. It specifies CASRDRTGELFF. The chain uses TRBV7-3 and TRBJ2-2; D unclear. The CDR3 runs 12 residues. In germline, CDR1 is SGHTA, CDR2 FQGTGA. V was cut by 6 bases and J by 4 bases, with 6 bases left in between.

This clone was seen only once. The rearrangement links TRBV2 to TRBJ2-7, with D perhaps being TRBD1 or TRBD2 (5 bases each). V gave up 8 bases and J gave up 3 bases, with 11 bases separating them. The CDR3 has 12 residues. From germline, CDR1 is SNHLY and CDR2 FYNNEI. Here the CDR3 reads CASRGALYEQYF. Here the CDR3 DNA reads TGTGCCAGCCGAGGGGCCCTCTACGAGCAGTACTTC. The full variable domain, its missing parts supplied by reference TRBV2 and TRBJ2-7, is EPEVTQTPSHQVTQMGQEVILRCVPISNHLYFYWYRQILGQKVEFLVSFYNNEISEKSEIFDDQFSVERPDGSNFTLKIRSTKLEDSAMYFCASRGALYEQYFGPGTRLTVT.